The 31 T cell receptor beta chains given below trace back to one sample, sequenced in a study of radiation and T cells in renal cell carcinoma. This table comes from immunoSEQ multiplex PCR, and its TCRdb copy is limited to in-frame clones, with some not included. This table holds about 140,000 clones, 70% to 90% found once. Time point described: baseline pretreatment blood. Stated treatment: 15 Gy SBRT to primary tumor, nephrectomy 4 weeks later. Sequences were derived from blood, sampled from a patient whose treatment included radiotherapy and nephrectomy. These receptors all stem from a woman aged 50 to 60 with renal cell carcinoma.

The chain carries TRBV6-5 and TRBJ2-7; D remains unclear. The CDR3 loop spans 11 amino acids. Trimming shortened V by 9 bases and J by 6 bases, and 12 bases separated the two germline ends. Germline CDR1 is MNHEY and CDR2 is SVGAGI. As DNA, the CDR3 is TGTGCCAGTCTGGGGTCCACCGAGCAGTACTTC. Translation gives CASLGSTEQYF.

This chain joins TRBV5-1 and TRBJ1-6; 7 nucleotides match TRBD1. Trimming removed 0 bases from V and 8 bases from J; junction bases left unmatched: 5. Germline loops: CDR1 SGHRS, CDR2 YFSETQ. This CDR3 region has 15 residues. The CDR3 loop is CASSLEQGWDSPLHF. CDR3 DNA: TGCGCCAGCAGCTTGGAACAGGGGTGGGATTCACCCCTCCACTTT.

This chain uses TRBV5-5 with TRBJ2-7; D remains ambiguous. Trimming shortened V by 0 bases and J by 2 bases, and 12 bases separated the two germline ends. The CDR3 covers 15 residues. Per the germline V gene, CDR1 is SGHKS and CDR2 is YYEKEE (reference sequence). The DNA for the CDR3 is TGTGCCAGCAGCTTGGCCACCATGTCTGCCTACGAGCAGTACTTC. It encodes CASSLATMSAYEQYF. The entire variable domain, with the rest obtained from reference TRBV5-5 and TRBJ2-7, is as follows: DAGVTQSPTHLIKTRGQQVTLRCSPISGHKSVSWYQQVLGQGPQFIFQYYEKEERGRGNFPDRFSARQFPNYSSELNVNALLLGDSALYLCASSLATMSAYEQYFGPGTRLTVT.

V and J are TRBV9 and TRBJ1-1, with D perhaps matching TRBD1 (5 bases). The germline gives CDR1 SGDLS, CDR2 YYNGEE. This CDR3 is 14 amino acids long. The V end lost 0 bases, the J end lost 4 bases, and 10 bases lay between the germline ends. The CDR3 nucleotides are TGTGCCAGCAGCGTAGGGGACCTAGGCACTGAAGCTTTCTTT. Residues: CASSVGDLGTEAFF.

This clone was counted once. CDR3 DNA: TGTGCCAGCAGCACCAAACAGGGGGAGGGGGCCAACGTCCTGACTTTC. This gives the protein CASSTKQGEGANVLTF. This chain uses TRBV7-2 with TRBJ2-6; TRBD1 matches at 8 bases. The germline gives CDR1 SGHTA, CDR2 FQGNSA. The CDR3 is made up of 16 amino acids. V was pared by 5 bases and J by 4 bases, with 7 bases of the junction left unmatched.

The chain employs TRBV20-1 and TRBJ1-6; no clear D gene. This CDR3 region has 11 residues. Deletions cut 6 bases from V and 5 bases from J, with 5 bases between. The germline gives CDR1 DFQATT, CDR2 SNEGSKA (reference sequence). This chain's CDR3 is CSASDNSPLHF. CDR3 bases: TGCAGTGCGTCTGATAATTCACCCCTCCACTTT.

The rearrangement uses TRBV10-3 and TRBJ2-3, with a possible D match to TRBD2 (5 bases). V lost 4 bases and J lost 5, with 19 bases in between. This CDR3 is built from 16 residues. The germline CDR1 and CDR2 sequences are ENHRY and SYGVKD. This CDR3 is CAISGTLGPRGDTQYF. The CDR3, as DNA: TGTGCCATCAGTGGAACGTTGGGCCCCCGGGGAGATACGCAGTATTTT.

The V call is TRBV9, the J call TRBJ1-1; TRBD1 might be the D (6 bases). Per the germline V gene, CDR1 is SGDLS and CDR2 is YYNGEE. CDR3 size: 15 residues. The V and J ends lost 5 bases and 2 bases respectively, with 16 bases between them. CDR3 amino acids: CASSVSGGLNTEAFF. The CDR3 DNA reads TGTGCCAGCAGTGTTAGCGGGGGGCTCAACACTGAAGCTTTCTTT.

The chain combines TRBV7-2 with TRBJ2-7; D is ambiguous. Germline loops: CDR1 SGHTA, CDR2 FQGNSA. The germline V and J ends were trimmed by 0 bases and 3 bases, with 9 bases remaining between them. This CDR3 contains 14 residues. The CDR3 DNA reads TGTGCCAGCAGCTTAGCGAATTGGGGCTACGAGCAGTACTTC. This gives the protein CASSLANWGYEQYF. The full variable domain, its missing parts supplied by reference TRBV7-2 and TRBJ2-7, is GAGVSQSPSNKVTEKGKDVELRCDPISGHTALYWYRQSLGQGLEFLIYFQGNSAPDKSGLPSDRFSAERTGGSVSTLTIQRTQQEDSAVYLCASSLANWGYEQYFGPGTRLTVT.

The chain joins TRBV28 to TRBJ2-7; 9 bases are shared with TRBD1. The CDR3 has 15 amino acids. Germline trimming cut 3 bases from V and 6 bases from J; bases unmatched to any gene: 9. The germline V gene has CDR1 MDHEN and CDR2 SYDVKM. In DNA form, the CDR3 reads TGTGCCAGCAGTTTCCCCGGACAGGGGAGGTCCGAGCAGTACTTC. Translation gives CASSFPGQGRSEQYF. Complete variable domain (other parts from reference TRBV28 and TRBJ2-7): DVKVTQSSRYLVKRTGEKVFLECVQDMDHENMFWYRQDPGLGLRLIYFSYDVKMKEKGDIPEGYSVSREKKERFSLILESASTNQTSMYLCASSFPGQGRSEQYFGPGTRLTVT.

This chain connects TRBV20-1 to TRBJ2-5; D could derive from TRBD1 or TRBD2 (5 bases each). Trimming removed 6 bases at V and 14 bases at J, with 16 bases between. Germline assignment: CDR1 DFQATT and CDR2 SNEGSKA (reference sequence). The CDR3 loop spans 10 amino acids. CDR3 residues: CSATEGTTYF. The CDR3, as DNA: TGCAGTGCAACAGAGGGGACCACATACTTC.

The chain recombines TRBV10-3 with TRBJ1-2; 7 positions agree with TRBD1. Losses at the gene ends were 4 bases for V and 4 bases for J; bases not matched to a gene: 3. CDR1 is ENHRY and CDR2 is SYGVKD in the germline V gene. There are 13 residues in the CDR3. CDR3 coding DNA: TGTGCCATCAGTGCGGACAGGTTCTATGGCTACACCTTC. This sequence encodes CAISADRFYGYTF.

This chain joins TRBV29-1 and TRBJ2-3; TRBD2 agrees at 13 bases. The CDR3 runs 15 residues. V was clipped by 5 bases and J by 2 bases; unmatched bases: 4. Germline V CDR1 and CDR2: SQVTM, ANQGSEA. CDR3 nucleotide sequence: TGCAGCGTTCCGGGACTAGCGGGGCCCACAGATACGCAGTATTTT. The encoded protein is CSVPGLAGPTDTQYF.

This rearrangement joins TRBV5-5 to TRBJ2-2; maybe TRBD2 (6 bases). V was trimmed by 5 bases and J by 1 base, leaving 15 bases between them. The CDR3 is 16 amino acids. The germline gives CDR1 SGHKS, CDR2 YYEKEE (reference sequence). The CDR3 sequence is CASSFMAGRNTGELFF. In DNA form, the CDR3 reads TGTGCCAGCAGTTTCATGGCGGGGCGGAACACCGGGGAGCTGTTTTTT.

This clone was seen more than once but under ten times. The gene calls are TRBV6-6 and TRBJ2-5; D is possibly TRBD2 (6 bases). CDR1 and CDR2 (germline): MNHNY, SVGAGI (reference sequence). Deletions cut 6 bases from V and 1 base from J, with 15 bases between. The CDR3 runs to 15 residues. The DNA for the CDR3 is TGTGCCAGCAGAAGGACATCGGGGGTCCAAGAGACCCAGTACTTC. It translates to CASRRTSGVQETQYF.

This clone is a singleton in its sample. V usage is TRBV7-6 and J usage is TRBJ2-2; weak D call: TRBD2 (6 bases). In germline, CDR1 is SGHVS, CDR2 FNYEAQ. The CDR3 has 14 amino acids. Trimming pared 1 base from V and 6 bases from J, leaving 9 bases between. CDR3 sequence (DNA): TGTGCCAGCAGCTTAGTTGCGGGACCCGGGGAGCTGTTTTTT. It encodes CASSLVAGPGELFF.

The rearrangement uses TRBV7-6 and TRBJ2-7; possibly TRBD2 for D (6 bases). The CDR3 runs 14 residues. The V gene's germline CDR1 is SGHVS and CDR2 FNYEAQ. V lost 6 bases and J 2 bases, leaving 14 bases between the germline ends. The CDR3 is CASRRDLATYEQYF. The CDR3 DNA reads TGTGCCAGCAGGAGGGACCTAGCGACCTACGAGCAGTACTTC.

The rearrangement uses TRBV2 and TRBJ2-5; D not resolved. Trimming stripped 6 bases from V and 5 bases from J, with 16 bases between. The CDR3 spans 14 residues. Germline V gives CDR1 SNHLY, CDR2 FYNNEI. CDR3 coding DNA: TGTGCCAGCAGCGAATCGAGACAAGGCGAGACCCAGTACTTC. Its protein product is CASSESRQGETQYF.

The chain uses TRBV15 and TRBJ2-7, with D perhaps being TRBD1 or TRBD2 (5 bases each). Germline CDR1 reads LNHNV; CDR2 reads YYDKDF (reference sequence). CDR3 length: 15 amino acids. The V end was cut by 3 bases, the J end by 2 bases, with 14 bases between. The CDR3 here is CATSRGRGPTYEQYF. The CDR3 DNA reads TGTGCCACCAGCAGGGGCCGGGGCCCAACCTACGAGCAGTACTTC.

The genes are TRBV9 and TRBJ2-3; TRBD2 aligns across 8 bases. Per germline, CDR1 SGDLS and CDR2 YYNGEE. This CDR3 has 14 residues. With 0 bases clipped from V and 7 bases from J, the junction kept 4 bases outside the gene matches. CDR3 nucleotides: TGTGCCAGCAGCGTAGCCACTAGCGGAAATACGCAGTATTTT. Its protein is CASSVATSGNTQYF. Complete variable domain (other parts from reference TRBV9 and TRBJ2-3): DSGVTQTPKHLITATGQRVTLRCSPRSGDLSVYWYQQSLDQGLQFLIQYYNGEERAKGNILERFSAQQFPDLHSELNLSSLELGDSALYFCASSVATSGNTQYFGPGTRLTVL.

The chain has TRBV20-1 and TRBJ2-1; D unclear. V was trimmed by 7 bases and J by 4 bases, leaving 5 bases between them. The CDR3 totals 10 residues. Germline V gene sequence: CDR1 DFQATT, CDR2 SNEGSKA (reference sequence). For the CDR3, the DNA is TGCAGTGTTGGGTACAATGAGCAGTTCTTC. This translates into CSVGYNEQFF.

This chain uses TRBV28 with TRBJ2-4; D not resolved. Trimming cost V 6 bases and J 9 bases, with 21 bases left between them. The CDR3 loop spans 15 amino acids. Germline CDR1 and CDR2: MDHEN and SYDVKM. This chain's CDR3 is CASSLIGPHLAIQYF. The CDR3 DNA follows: TGTGCCAGCAGCCTCATTGGGCCCCACCTGGCCATTCAGTACTTC. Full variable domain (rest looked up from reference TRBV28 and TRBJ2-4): DVKVTQSSRYLVKRTGEKVFLECVQDMDHENMFWYRQDPGLGLRLIYFSYDVKMKEKGDIPEGYSVSREKKERFSLILESASTNQTSMYLCASSLIGPHLAIQYFGAGTRLSVL.

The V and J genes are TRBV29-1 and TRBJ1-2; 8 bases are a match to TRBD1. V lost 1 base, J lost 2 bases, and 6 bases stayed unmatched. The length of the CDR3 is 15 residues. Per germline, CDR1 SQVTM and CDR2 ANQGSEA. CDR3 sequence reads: CSVEVTGGDNYGYTF. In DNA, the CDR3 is TGCAGCGTTGAAGTAACAGGGGGGGACAACTATGGCTACACCTTC.

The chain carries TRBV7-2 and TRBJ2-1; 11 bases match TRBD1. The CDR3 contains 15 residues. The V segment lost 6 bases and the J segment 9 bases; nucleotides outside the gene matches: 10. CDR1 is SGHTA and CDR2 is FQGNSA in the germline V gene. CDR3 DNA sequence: TGTGCCAGCAGGAAAACCGGGACAGGGGGGCTTGAGCAGTTCTTC. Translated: CASRKTGTGGLEQFF.

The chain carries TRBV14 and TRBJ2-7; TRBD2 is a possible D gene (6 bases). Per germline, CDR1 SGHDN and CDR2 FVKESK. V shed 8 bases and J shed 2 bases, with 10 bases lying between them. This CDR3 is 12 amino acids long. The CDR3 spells CASGTAPYEQYF. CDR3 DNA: TGTGCCAGCGGGACTGCCCCCTACGAGCAGTACTTC.

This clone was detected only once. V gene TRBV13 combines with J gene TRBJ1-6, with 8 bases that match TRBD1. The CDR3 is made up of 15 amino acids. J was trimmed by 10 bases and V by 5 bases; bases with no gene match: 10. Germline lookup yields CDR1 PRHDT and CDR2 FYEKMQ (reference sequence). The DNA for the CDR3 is TGTGCCAGCAGCCAATGGAAGGACAGGGACTCACCCCTCCACTTT. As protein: CASSQWKDRDSPLHF. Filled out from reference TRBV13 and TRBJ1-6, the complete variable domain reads AAGVIQSPRHLIKEKRETATLKCYPIPRHDTVYWYQQGPGQDPQFLISFYEKMQSDKGSIPDRFSAQQFSDYHSELNMSSLELGDSALYFCASSQWKDRDSPLHFGNGTRLTVT.

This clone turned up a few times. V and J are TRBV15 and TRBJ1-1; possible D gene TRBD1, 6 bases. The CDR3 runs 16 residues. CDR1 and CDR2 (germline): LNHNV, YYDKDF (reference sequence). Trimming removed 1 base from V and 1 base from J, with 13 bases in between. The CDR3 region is CATSRAGGGRNTEAFF. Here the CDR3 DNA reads TGTGCCACCAGCAGAGCTGGGGGGGGCCGGAACACTGAAGCTTTCTTT.

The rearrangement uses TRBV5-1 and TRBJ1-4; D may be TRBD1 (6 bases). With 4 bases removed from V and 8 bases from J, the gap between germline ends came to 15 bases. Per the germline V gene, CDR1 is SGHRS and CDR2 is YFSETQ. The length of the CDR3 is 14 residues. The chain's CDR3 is CASSNDRLGEKLFF. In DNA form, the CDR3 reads TGCGCCAGCAGCAATGACAGGTTAGGAGAAAAACTGTTTTTT.

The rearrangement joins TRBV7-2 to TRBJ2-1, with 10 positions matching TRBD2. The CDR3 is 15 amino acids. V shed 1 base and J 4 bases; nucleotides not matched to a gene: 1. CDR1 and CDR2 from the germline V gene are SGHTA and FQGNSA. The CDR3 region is CASSLGTSGYNEQFF. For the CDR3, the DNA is TGTGCCAGCAGCTTAGGGACTAGCGGTTACAATGAGCAGTTCTTC.

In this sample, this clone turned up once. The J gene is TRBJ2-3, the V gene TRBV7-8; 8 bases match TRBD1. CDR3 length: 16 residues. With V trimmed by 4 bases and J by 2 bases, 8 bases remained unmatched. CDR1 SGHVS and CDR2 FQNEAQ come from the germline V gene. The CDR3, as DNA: TGTGCCAGCAGCTCCCTAGACAGGGGAAACACAGATACGCAGTATTTT. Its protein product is CASSSLDRGNTDTQYF.

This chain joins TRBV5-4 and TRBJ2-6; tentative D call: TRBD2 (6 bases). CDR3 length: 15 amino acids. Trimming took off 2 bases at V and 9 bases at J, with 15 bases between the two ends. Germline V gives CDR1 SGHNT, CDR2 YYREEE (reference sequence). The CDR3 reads CASSLGGPSGNVLTF. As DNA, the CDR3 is TGTGCCAGCAGCTTAGGAGGGCCTAGTGGCAACGTCCTGACTTTC. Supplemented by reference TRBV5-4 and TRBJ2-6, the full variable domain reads ETGVTQSPTHLIKTRGQQVTLRCSSQSGHNTVSWYQQALGQGPQFIFQYYREEENGRGNFPPRFSGLQFPNYSSELNVNALELDDSALYLCASSLGGPSGNVLTFGAGSRLTVL.